The source of this TCR beta chain is a study of blood T cell repertoires in COVID-19. In the study overall: T cells, B-cell-depleted T cells, or PBMCs supplied cDNA or gDNA.

Per the germline V gene, CDR1 is PRHDT and CDR2 is FYEKMQ (reference sequence). The CDR3 extends over 16 amino acids. V dropped 3 bases and J dropped 5 bases, with 14 bases sitting between them. Profiling relied on immunoSEQ multiplex PCR, and the TCRdb table lists in-frame clones only, not all of them. Among some 120,000 clones listed, approximately 80% were seen once. This TCR derives from a man older than 75 with acute or convalescent COVID-19. The sequenced material came from peripheral blood. The rearrangement links TRBV13 to TRBJ1-6; possible D gene TRBD1, 5 bases. CDR3 DNA: TGTGCCAGCAGCTTCCGGGGGGTTACGGATAATTCACCCCTCCACTTT. It encodes CASSFRGVTDNSPLHF.